This entry concerns a single TCR beta chain. Its antigen is as yet unknown. TCR beta VDJ combinations and CDR3 sequences were profiled from genomic DNA. Each CDR3 protein is one row after TCRdb ran MiXCR on the reads. This table holds 450,000 to 550,000 distinct CDR3 sequences, about a third found once. The sample originates from a study of CD8+CD57+ T cells in acquired aplastic anemia. General observations from the study: The study identified twenty-nine CD8+ CDR3 sequences shared by patients and controls.

Patients chosen for sequencing had CD8+CD57+ cells that had expanded, as shown by flow cytometry. In all patients, the disease was severe acquired aplastic anemia. The V end was cut by 9 bases, the J end by 5 bases, with 16 bases between. This CDR3 contains 13 residues. CDR1 and CDR2 from the germline V gene are SEHNR and FQNEAQ (reference sequence). The V and J genes are TRBV7-9 and TRBJ1-2; D is uncertain. The sample comprised sorted CD4+, CD8+, or CD8+CD57+ T cells (not recorded which) from PBMCs. The sequence came from a human donor with aplastic anemia. CDR3 in DNA: TGTGCCAGTAGCAGTCGGGCGGATTATGGCTACACCTTC. Translated, it gives CASSSRADYGYTF.